This T cell receptor (beta chain) emerged from a study of T cell responses to AZD1222 COVID-19 vaccine. As for the study in general: Pooled samples include second doses given at about 4 or 12 weeks.

The protocol was immunoSEQ multiplex PCR, while the TCRdb copy is restricted to in-frame clones and leaves out a portion. The repertoire has tens of thousands of clones, approximately 88% of them found once; the top ten carry less than 20%. Comment on this clone: What it binds is unknown.

The ends lost 2 bases at V and 3 bases at J; junction bases unmatched: 7. The CDR3 has 16 residues. In germline, CDR1 is SGHRS, CDR2 YFSETQ. Study-wide results and caveats: Spike-wide vaccine-associated CD4 TCRs dominated at 160-218 and 743-854. Seropositive AZD1222 recipients at baseline numbered only 5 to 7. The study reported that nearly half of spike-specific TCRs target unmutated variant regions.

The receptor was isolated from an adult in good health. The chain joins TRBV5-1 to TRBJ1-2, with 10 bases fitting TRBD1. The specimen comprised peripheral blood, sampled on day 0 of AZD1222 vaccination. CDR3 region: CASSFRDRGGHYGYTF. CDR3 nucleotides: TGCGCCAGCAGCTTCAGGGACAGGGGCGGACACTATGGCTACACCTTC.